Below are 32 T cell receptor beta chains sequenced from a single sample in a study of cytomegalovirus exposure and HLA in healthy donors. Amplification used 60 Vbeta primers and 13 Jbeta primers. Clones were sequenced by immunoSEQ multiplex PCR, and TCRdb holds only the in-frame ones, with some missing. The sample has roughly 100,000 clones, 82% seen once. The source material was PBMCs. Receptors were obtained from a man aged 45-65 years in good health and CMV-seronegative.

This chain connects TRBV7-2 to TRBJ2-1, with TRBD2 as a possible D gene (6 bases). V lost 5 bases and J 2 bases, leaving 13 bases between the germline ends. The CDR3 loop spans 15 amino acids. The germline CDR1 and CDR2 sequences are SGHTA and FQGNSA. The CDR3 DNA reads as TGTGCCAGCAGCCCGGAGGGAGTACCCTACAATGAGCAGTTCTTC. The encoded protein is CASSPEGVPYNEQFF.

This clone showed up just a few times. The J gene is TRBJ1-1, the V gene TRBV9, with D uncertain. Between the trimmed V and J ends, which lost 7 bases and 4 bases, there was a span of 11 bases. Per germline, CDR1 SGDLS and CDR2 YYNGEE. The length of the CDR3 is 12 residues. DNA of the CDR3: TGTGCCAGCGGCCAAGAGGGCACTGAAGCTTTCTTT. Translation gives CASGQEGTEAFF.

The V call is TRBV11-3, the J call TRBJ2-7, with 7 bases aligning to TRBD1. This CDR3 comprises 13 residues. V trimming: 4 bases; J trimming: 7 bases; junction bases outside the gene matches: 7. Germline CDR1 and CDR2: SGHNT and YENEEA. The CDR3 is CASSSGQDTEQYF. CDR3 DNA sequence: TGTGCCAGCAGCTCCGGACAGGATACTGAGCAGTACTTC.

This clone has a handful of counts. The rearrangement joins TRBV9 to TRBJ2-7; 7 nucleotides agree with TRBD2. V lost 6 bases and J lost 2; bases outside the gene matches: 8. CDR1 is SGDLS, CDR2 YYNGEE, per germline. The CDR3 covers 14 residues. The CDR3 protein is CASTAGEGAYEQYF. In nucleotides, the CDR3 is TGTGCCAGCACCGCGGGGGAGGGCGCCTACGAGCAGTACTTC. The full variable domain, rest sourced from reference TRBV9 and TRBJ2-7, is DSGVTQTPKHLITATGQRVTLRCSPRSGDLSVYWYQQSLDQGLQFLIQYYNGEERAKGNILERFSAQQFPDLHSELNLSSLELGDSALYFCASTAGEGAYEQYFGPGTRLTVT.

The CDR3 DNA reads TGTGCCAGCAGTTCCGGACTAGCGGGAGGGACTCTCCAAGAGACCCAGTACTTC. Its translation: CASSSGLAGGTLQETQYF. The V and J genes are TRBV28 and TRBJ2-5; TRBD2 aligns across 15 bases. After removal of 4 bases from V and 1 base from J, the junction contained 7 bases not matched to a gene. The CDR3 has 18 amino acids. CDR1 is MDHEN, CDR2 SYDVKM, per germline.

CDR3 in DNA: TGTGCCAGTTCAGGGGTTTCGGGAAACACCATATATTTT. Translation: CASSGVSGNTIYF. This chain connects TRBV6-6 to TRBJ1-3; D is possibly TRBD1 (6 bases). There are 13 residues in the CDR3. Deletions cut 9 bases from V and 4 bases from J, with 13 bases between. Looked up from germline, CDR1 is MNHNY and CDR2 is SVGAGI (reference sequence).

The chain links TRBV6-1 to TRBJ2-7; D might be TRBD1 (6 bases). CDR1 and CDR2 from the germline V gene are MNHNS and SASEGT. The CDR3 spans 14 residues. Trimming removed 6 bases at V and 6 bases at J, with 18 bases between. The CDR3 DNA reads as TGTGCCAGCAGAACAGGGTCCCCCTCGCTCGAGCAGTACTTC. Amino acids: CASRTGSPSLEQYF.

The V gene is TRBV7-9, the J gene TRBJ2-7; 8 bases match TRBD1. Germline assignment: CDR1 SEHNR and CDR2 FQNEAQ (reference sequence). The CDR3 covers 16 residues. The V and J ends lost 2 bases and 5 bases, in that order; junction bases with no gene match: 11. CDR3 loop: CASSLYTGQGLDEQYF. The CDR3 region has the DNA TGTGCCAGCAGCTTATACACAGGACAGGGATTAGACGAGCAGTACTTC.

The V and J genes are TRBV5-1 and TRBJ2-1; 9 bases align to TRBD2. This CDR3 is built from 18 residues. Trimming at V came to 4 bases and at J to 8 bases, leaving 19 bases not matched to a gene. Germline V gene lookup returns CDR1 SGHRS and CDR2 YFSETQ. The DNA of the CDR3 is TGCGCCAGCAGCCCGAACAAGGCGGCTAGCGGGATCGGTGATGAGCAGTTCTTC. It is translated as CASSPNKAASGIGDEQFF.

The chain recombines TRBV25-1 with TRBJ2-1, with 11 positions matching TRBD2. CDR3 length: 17 amino acids. Germline trimming cut 3 bases from V and 2 bases from J; bases unmatched to any gene: 6. Germline V CDR1 and CDR2: MGHDK, SYGVNS. The CDR3, as DNA: TGTGCCAGCAGTGAGGAATTAGCGGGAGGGCCCTACAATGAGCAGTTCTTC. Protein: CASSEELAGGPYNEQFF.

The chain carries TRBV27 and TRBJ2-7, with D perhaps matching TRBD1 (7 bases). V lost 2 bases and J 2 bases, leaving 10 bases between the germline ends. The CDR3 totals 14 residues. From germline, CDR1 is MNHEY and CDR2 SMNVEV (reference sequence). CDR3 residues: CASSLGGTAYEQYF. The CDR3 bases are TGTGCCAGCAGTTTAGGGGGGACAGCCTACGAGCAGTACTTC.

The rearrangement joins TRBV6-7 to TRBJ2-5, with TRBD2 matching 14 bases. TRBV6-7 is classed as an ORF, of uncertain function. The CDR3 has 18 amino acids. Losses at the gene ends were 0 bases for V and 4 bases for J; bases not matched to a gene: 7. The CDR3 nucleotides are TGTGCCAGCAGTTACTCGAGACTAGCGGGAGGGTGGATAGAGACCCAGTACTTC. It yields the protein CASSYSRLAGGWIETQYF.

This chain joins TRBV5-1 and TRBJ2-1, with 7 bases that match TRBD2. The CDR3 covers 16 residues. V shed 6 bases and J 5 bases; nucleotides not matched to a gene: 14. Germline assignment: CDR1 SGHRS and CDR2 YFSETQ. DNA of the CDR3: TGCGCCAGCACCCCCGGGGAGGGGTGGGGGGACAATGAGCAGTTCTTC. Its translation: CASTPGEGWGDNEQFF.

The rearrangement links TRBV5-8 to TRBJ2-7; 7 bases map to TRBD2. V shed 2 bases and J 0 bases; nucleotides not matched to a gene: 5. The CDR3 consists of 15 residues. Germline values: CDR1 SGHTS, CDR2 YDEGEE. CDR3 nucleotide sequence: TGTGCCAGCAGCTTTTTCGGGAGGAGCTCCTACGAGCAGTACTTC. Protein sequence: CASSFFGRSSYEQYF. Full variable domain (outside the CDR3, taken from reference TRBV5-8 and TRBJ2-7): EAGVTQSPTHLIKTRGQQATLRCSPISGHTSVYWYQQALGLGLQFLLWYDEGEERNRGNFPPRFSGRQFPNYSSELNVNALELEDSALYLCASSFFGRSSYEQYFGPGTRLTVT.

This sequence joins TRBV9 and TRBJ2-1; 11 bases are shared with TRBD2. Germline V gene data show CDR1 as SGDLS and CDR2 as YYNGEE. V lost 3 bases to trimming and J lost 4 bases; unmatched junction nucleotides: 12. This CDR3 contains 18 residues. CDR3 in DNA: TGTGCCAGCAGCGCCGTGACCTCCGGGACTAGCGGTTACAATGAGCAGTTCTTC. This translates into CASSAVTSGTSGYNEQFF. The full variable domain, completed using reference TRBV9 and TRBJ2-1, is DSGVTQTPKHLITATGQRVTLRCSPRSGDLSVYWYQQSLDQGLQFLIQYYNGEERAKGNILERFSAQQFPDLHSELNLSSLELGDSALYFCASSAVTSGTSGYNEQFFGPGTRLTVL.

The rearrangement links TRBV28 to TRBJ2-3; 10 bases fit TRBD1. Germline CDR1 MDHEN, CDR2 SYDVKM. This CDR3 has 18 residues. V shed 4 bases and J 4 bases; nucleotides not matched to a gene: 14. Here the CDR3 DNA reads TGTGCCAGCAGTTCACCCGGTTTTGGGACAGGGGAGGCAGATACGCAGTATTTT. Translating it yields CASSSPGFGTGEADTQYF.

As DNA, the CDR3 is TGTGCCAGCAGCGCGGGACAGTTGAACACTGAAGCTTTCTTT. This gives the protein CASSAGQLNTEAFF. The chain joins TRBV6-5 to TRBJ1-1; 7 nucleotides line up with TRBD1. V gave up 6 bases and J gave up 0 bases; unmatched junction bases: 4. The CDR3 is 14 residues long. CDR1 is MNHEY, CDR2 SVGAGI, per germline.

This clone was seen a handful of times. V is TRBV5-1 and J is TRBJ1-5; 11 bases are a match to TRBD1. Germline V lookup: CDR1 SGHRS, CDR2 YFSETQ. This CDR3 spans 17 amino acids. With 0 bases clipped from V and 0 bases from J, the junction kept 2 bases outside the gene matches. DNA of the CDR3: TGCGCCAGCAGCTTGGGGACAGGGGGCTATAGCAATCAGCCCCAGCATTTT. Translated, it gives CASSLGTGGYSNQPQHF.

The CDR3 sequence is CSVTGTGGWSDYGYTF. CDR3 sequence (DNA): TGCAGCGTCACCGGGACAGGGGGTTGGTCCGACTATGGCTACACCTTC. The V gene is TRBV29-1, the J gene TRBJ1-2, with TRBD1 identical over 11 bases. Trimming removed 6 bases from V and 3 bases from J; junction bases left unmatched: 12. The germline CDR1 and CDR2 sequences are SQVTM and ANQGSEA. The CDR3 is 16 amino acids.

The chain is built from TRBV14 and TRBJ2-1; TRBD2 might be the D (6 bases). CDR3 length: 15 amino acids. The germline gives CDR1 SGHDN, CDR2 FVKESK. With 10 bases removed from V and 7 bases from J, the gap between germline ends came to 23 bases. The DNA of the CDR3 is TGTGCCAACTCCGGACCGCGTGGGAGCGGGAATGAGCAGTTCTTC. Its translation: CANSGPRGSGNEQFF.

The sample holds one count of this clone. The rearrangement links TRBV2 to TRBJ2-5, with TRBD2 matching 8 bases. The CDR3 has 13 amino acids. J gave up 5 bases and V 2 bases, and 1 base lay outside the gene matches. CDR1 is SNHLY, CDR2 FYNNEI, per germline. CDR3 in amino acids: CASSEREGETQYF. Written as DNA, the CDR3 is TGTGCCAGCAGTGAACGGGAGGGGGAGACCCAGTACTTC.

The chain recombines TRBV28 with TRBJ2-7, with 9 bases fitting TRBD2. This CDR3 region has 16 residues. The V gene end was trimmed by 0 bases and the J gene end by 6 bases; junction bases not matched to a gene: 9. CDR1 is MDHEN, CDR2 SYDVKM, per germline. CDR3: CASSLWAGGHSPEQYF. In DNA, the CDR3 is TGTGCCAGCAGTTTATGGGCGGGAGGGCATAGCCCCGAGCAGTACTTC.

The CDR3, as DNA: TGTGCCAGCAGCCCAGGACAGGAGAGCACAGATACGCAGTATTTT. It is translated as CASSPGQESTDTQYF. This sequence joins TRBV7-6 and TRBJ2-3, with 7 bases fitting TRBD1. The CDR3 length is 15 residues. Losses at the gene ends were 5 bases for V and 0 bases for J; bases not matched to a gene: 5. Germline loops: CDR1 SGHVS, CDR2 FNYEAQ.

The chain has TRBV18 and TRBJ2-3; weak D call: TRBD2 (6 bases). CDR1 is KGHSH and CDR2 is LQKENI in the germline V gene. This CDR3 has 16 amino acids. Trimming shortened V by 0 bases and J by 2 bases, and 12 bases separated the two germline ends. CDR3 in DNA: TGTGCCAGCTCACCACCCGGGACTCCGAACACAGATACGCAGTATTTT. It encodes CASSPPGTPNTDTQYF.

The count of this clone is one. The rearrangement links TRBV28 to TRBJ1-4; 10 nucleotides match TRBD1. CDR1 and CDR2 (germline): MDHEN, SYDVKM. This CDR3 has 15 residues. Trimming removed 4 bases from V and 7 bases from J; junction bases left unmatched: 6. The CDR3 spells CASSSADRGLEKLFF. CDR3 sequence (DNA): TGTGCCAGCAGTTCCGCCGACAGGGGGCTTGAAAAACTGTTTTTT.

This chain uses TRBV5-4 with TRBJ1-2; the match to TRBD1 covers 11 bases. The V gene's germline CDR1 is SGHNT and CDR2 YYREEE (reference sequence). The ends lost 4 bases at V and 8 bases at J; junction bases unmatched: 7. The CDR3 runs to 14 residues. This chain's CDR3 is CASSPGQGVRGYTF. Here the CDR3 DNA reads TGTGCCAGCAGCCCGGGACAGGGGGTGCGCGGCTACACCTTC.

V gene TRBV6-1 combines with J gene TRBJ1-1; maybe TRBD1 (5 bases). This CDR3 has 15 amino acids. CDR1 and CDR2 (germline): MNHNS, SASEGT. The V and J ends lost 3 bases and 4 bases respectively, with 15 bases between them. The CDR3 DNA is TGTGCCAGCAGTGAGAGGGGCCGGAGGGCCACTGAAGCTTTCTTT. Its protein is CASSERGRRATEAFF.

The V call is TRBV7-9, the J call TRBJ2-7; weak D call: TRBD1 (5 bases). V was shortened by 3 bases and J by 5 bases, with 14 bases between the two germline ends. Germline V gives CDR1 SEHNR, CDR2 FQNEAQ (reference sequence). The CDR3 spans 14 residues. As DNA, the CDR3 is TGTGCCAGCAGCTTGGAGTCAGGGATCAACGAGCAGTACTTC. This codes for CASSLESGINEQYF.

V gene TRBV18 combines with J gene TRBJ2-5, with D possibly TRBD1 on 5 matching bases. The end of the DNA is better explained by TRBJ2-7, so the J call may be wrong. Germline V gene data show CDR1 as KGHSH and CDR2 as LQKENI. The CDR3 has 13 amino acids. The CDR3 region has the DNA TGTGCCAGCTCACCTTCGACAGATTACGAGCAGTACTTC. This encodes CASSPSTDYEQYF.

The gene calls are TRBV10-3 and TRBJ2-3; 13 nucleotides agree with TRBD2. The germline V gene has CDR1 ENHRY and CDR2 SYGVKD. With V trimmed by 4 bases and J by 0 bases, 1 base remained unmatched. The CDR3 runs to 16 residues. The CDR3, as DNA: TGTGCCATCAGTGGGACTAGCGGGAGAAGCACAGATACGCAGTATTTT. Translating it yields CAISGTSGRSTDTQYF.

V usage is TRBV5-4 and J usage is TRBJ2-3; tentatively, D is TRBD2 (6 bases). The CDR3 runs 14 residues. V was shortened by 3 bases and J by 1 base, with 9 bases between the two germline ends. Germline lookup yields CDR1 SGHNT and CDR2 YYREEE (reference sequence). As DNA, the CDR3 is TGTGCCAGCAGCTCAAGACTAGGCACAGATACGCAGTATTTT. It yields the protein CASSSRLGTDTQYF. The full variable domain, completed using reference TRBV5-4 and TRBJ2-3, is ETGVTQSPTHLIKTRGQQVTLRCSSQSGHNTVSWYQQALGQGPQFIFQYYREEENGRGNFPPRFSGLQFPNYSSELNVNALELDDSALYLCASSSRLGTDTQYFGPGTRLTVL.

This rearrangement joins TRBV11-2 to TRBJ2-5; 10 nucleotides line up with TRBD1. V was pared by 4 bases and J by 4 bases, with 3 bases of the junction left unmatched. The CDR3 is 14 residues long. The germline V gene has CDR1 SGHAT and CDR2 FQNNGV. The CDR3 protein is CASSSRDRGETQYF. The CDR3 DNA sequence: TGTGCCAGCAGCTCCCGGGACAGGGGAGAGACCCAGTACTTC.